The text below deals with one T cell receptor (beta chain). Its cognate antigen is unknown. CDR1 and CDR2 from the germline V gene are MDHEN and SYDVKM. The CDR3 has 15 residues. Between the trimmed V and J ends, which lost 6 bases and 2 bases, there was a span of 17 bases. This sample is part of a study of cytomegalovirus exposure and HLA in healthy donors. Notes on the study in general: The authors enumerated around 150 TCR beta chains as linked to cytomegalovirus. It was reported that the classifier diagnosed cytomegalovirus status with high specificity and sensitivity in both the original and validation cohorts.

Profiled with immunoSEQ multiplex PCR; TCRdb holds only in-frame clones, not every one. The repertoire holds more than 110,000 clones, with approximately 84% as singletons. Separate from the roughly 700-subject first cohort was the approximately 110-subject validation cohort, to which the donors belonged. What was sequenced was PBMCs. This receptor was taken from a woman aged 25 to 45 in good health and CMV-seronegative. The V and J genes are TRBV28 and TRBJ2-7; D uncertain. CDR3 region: CASSVSSTTAYEQYF. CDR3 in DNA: TGTGCCAGCAGCGTTTCTTCGACAACAGCCTACGAGCAGTACTTC.